What follows are 21 T cell receptor beta chains derived from one specimen sequenced in a study of early T cells in non-severe SARS-CoV-2 infection (dated by TCRdb to 2020 to 2023). To prepare the library, 5' RACE was applied. Sequencing instrument: NextSeq 500. The public reads were run again by TCRdb, first through fastp at Q25 and then through MiXCR, and only productive beta chains were kept. Every CDR3 protein is listed once, alongside the most common genes and DNA of its rows. For this sample there are around 50,000 distinct CDR3 sequences; around 10% appear just once. 10% of the sample is held by the ten biggest clonotypes. Sample: whole blood. Receptors originate from an adult who was a healthcare worker with PCR-confirmed SARS-CoV-2 infection or an uninfected control (not recorded which).

There are many counts of this clonotype. The rearrangement uses TRBV5-8 and TRBJ2-7; TRBD1 might be the D (6 bases). Trimming took 2 bases from V and 7 from J, leaving 19 bases between them. The germline gives CDR1 SGHTS, CDR2 YDEGEE. The CDR3 covers 15 residues. The CDR3 region is CASSFGAGESEEQYF. As DNA, the CDR3 is TGTGCCAGCAGCTTTGGTGCAGGGGAAAGTGAGGAGCAGTACTTC.

The chain recombines TRBV3-1 with TRBJ1-1, with a tentative D call TRBD1 (5 bases). The CDR3 runs to 12 residues. Looked up from germline, CDR1 is LGHDT and CDR2 is YNNKEL (reference sequence). V dropped 4 bases and J dropped 8 bases, with 11 bases sitting between them. CDR3 protein: CASSPSTVEAFF. CDR3 sequence (DNA): TGTGCCAGCAGCCCATCGACAGTGGAAGCTTTCTTT.

This clonotype showed up just a few times. V is TRBV19 and J is TRBJ2-1; 11 bases match TRBD2. V lost 5 bases to trimming and J lost 4 bases; unmatched junction nucleotides: 4. Germline assignment: CDR1 LNHDA and CDR2 SQIVND (reference sequence). This CDR3 contains 15 residues. The CDR3 DNA follows: TGTGCCAGTAGTGACCTAGCGGGGGGTTACAATGAGCAGTTCTTC. It codes for CASSDLAGGYNEQFF.

There are many counts of this clonotype. This chain joins TRBV29-1 and TRBJ2-7; 9 positions match TRBD1. V lost 4 bases, J lost 5 bases, and 6 bases stayed unmatched. The germline gives CDR1 SQVTM, CDR2 ANQGSEA. The CDR3 contains 13 residues. CDR3 nucleotide sequence: TGCAGCGTTGCCGGGACAGGGTTCGACGAGCAGTACTTC. Protein product: CSVAGTGFDEQYF.

CDR3 residues: CASSLGAGGSSPDTQYF. CDR3 coding DNA: TGTGCCAGCAGTTTAGGGGCAGGCGGGAGTTCCCCAGATACGCAGTATTTT. J is TRBJ2-3 and V is TRBV28; 7 bases line up with TRBD2. V shed 2 bases and J 4 bases; nucleotides not matched to a gene: 12. This CDR3 is built from 17 residues. Germline loops: CDR1 MDHEN, CDR2 SYDVKM. Full variable domain (missing parts from reference TRBV28 and TRBJ2-3): DVKVTQSSRYLVKRTGEKVFLECVQDMDHENMFWYRQDPGLGLRLIYFSYDVKMKEKGDIPEGYSVSREKKERFSLILESASTNQTSMYLCASSLGAGGSSPDTQYFGPGTRLTVL.

In its sample, this clonotype was seen once. The CDR3 sequence: CASSSRPGAYRELFF. The CDR3, as DNA: TGTGCCAGCAGTTCCCGCCCCGGGGCCTATCGGGAGCTGTTTTTT. The genes are TRBV6-5 and TRBJ2-2; D tentatively reads TRBD1 or TRBD2 (5 bases each). Trimming removed 4 bases at V and 9 bases at J, with 18 bases between. CDR1 is MNHEY and CDR2 is SVGAGI in the germline V gene. The length of the CDR3 is 15 residues.

This clonotype was seen a few times. The chain has TRBV28 and TRBJ2-7; TRBD2 might be the D (5 bases). The CDR3 covers 14 residues. CDR1 and CDR2 from the germline V gene are MDHEN and SYDVKM. The V end was cut by 4 bases, the J end by 4 bases, with 14 bases between. For the CDR3, the DNA is TGTGCCAGCAGTTCAGCGGCCCCCCCTTACGAGCAGTACTTC. Protein sequence: CASSSAAPPYEQYF.

This clonotype was seen only a few times. This chain links TRBV28 with TRBJ2-7, with 7 bases identical to TRBD1. Trimming cost V 4 bases and J 7 bases; bases outside gene matches: 10. CDR1 is MDHEN, CDR2 SYDVKM, per germline. There are 14 residues in the CDR3. In DNA, the CDR3 is TGTGCCAGCAGTTCGGGACAGCTCCCCTGGGAGCAGTACTTC. Encoded protein: CASSSGQLPWEQYF.

This clonotype was observed a handful of times. The V call is TRBV20-1, the J call TRBJ2-3, with D tentatively TRBD1 (6 bases). V lost 6 bases, J lost 3 bases, and 16 bases lay in between. This CDR3 has 14 amino acids. Germline CDR1 reads DFQATT; CDR2 reads SNEGSKA (reference sequence). CDR3 sequence: CSAVDRIGTDTQYF. DNA of the CDR3: TGCAGTGCCGTGGACAGAATAGGGACAGATACGCAGTATTTT.

The rearrangement uses TRBV29-1 and TRBJ2-1; a possible D gene is TRBD1 (5 bases). Germline V gives CDR1 SQVTM, CDR2 ANQGSEA. V was clipped by 4 bases and J by 8 bases, with 6 bases between them. The length of the CDR3 is 10 residues. The CDR3 DNA is TGCAGCGTTGGGGGCTATGAGCAGTTCTTC. Protein product: CSVGGYEQFF.

This clonotype was counted only a few times. This sequence joins TRBV29-1 and TRBJ2-3; 7 nucleotides line up with TRBD1. The germline gives CDR1 SQVTM, CDR2 ANQGSEA. The CDR3 loop spans 16 amino acids. The junction had 9 bases not matched to a gene; V was cut back by 0 bases and J by 3 bases. CDR3 region: CSVEDRYTGVTDTQYF. Here the CDR3 DNA reads TGCAGCGTTGAAGATCGGTACACAGGGGTAACAGATACGCAGTATTTT.

The J gene is TRBJ1-1, the V gene TRBV5-1, with 7 bases matching TRBD1. The CDR3 is 15 amino acids. The trim removed 4 bases at V and 2 bases at J, leaving 8 bases unmatched. CDR1 and CDR2 (germline): SGHRS, YFSETQ. The CDR3 region has the DNA TGCGCCAGCAGCCCCCCGACAGGGCCCAACACTGAAGCTTTCTTT. Protein sequence: CASSPPTGPNTEAFF.

V gene TRBV7-6 combines with J gene TRBJ2-2, with D unclear. This CDR3 contains 13 residues. Germline loops: CDR1 SGHVS, CDR2 FNYEAQ. The V gene lost 5 bases and the J gene lost 6 bases, with 10 bases spanning the gap. In DNA, the CDR3 is TGTGCCAGCAGCCCTCGGCAGGCCGGGGAGCTGTTTTTT. It specifies CASSPRQAGELFF.

This clonotype was counted a few times. V and J are TRBV7-8 and TRBJ2-5; weak D call: TRBD2 (6 bases). CDR3 length: 13 residues. The V gene lost 5 bases and the J gene lost 4 bases, with 11 bases spanning the gap. The V gene's germline CDR1 is SGHVS and CDR2 FQNEAQ. CDR3 loop: CASSLGSLETQYF. In DNA, the CDR3 is TGTGCCAGCAGCCTCGGGAGCCTAGAGACCCAGTACTTC.

There are many counts of this clonotype. The V call is TRBV3-1, the J call TRBJ1-6, with D possibly being TRBD1 (5 bases). Trimming took off 4 bases at V and 15 bases at J, with 16 bases between the two ends. The CDR3 spans 13 residues. Germline V lookup: CDR1 LGHDT, CDR2 YNNKEL (reference sequence). The CDR3 DNA reads as TGTGCCAGCAGCCGAAGCCAGGGAAGGGTCCTCCACTTT. This translates into CASSRSQGRVLHF.

This clonotype has a count of ten or more. J is TRBJ2-2 and V is TRBV18; 7 nucleotides line up with TRBD2. Germline trimming cut 4 bases from V and 0 bases from J; bases unmatched to any gene: 8. This CDR3 is built from 17 residues. Germline loops: CDR1 KGHSH, CDR2 LQKENI. This CDR3 is CASSRGRPNANTGELFF. CDR3 nucleotides: TGTGCCAGCTCACGCGGGAGACCTAACGCGAACACCGGGGAGCTGTTTTTT.

This clonotype appeared a few times. The V gene is TRBV7-3, the J gene TRBJ2-3, with 9 bases identical to TRBD2. Per germline, CDR1 SGHTA and CDR2 FQGTGA. With V trimmed by 3 bases and J by 4 bases, 5 bases remained unmatched. This CDR3 has 15 amino acids. Here the CDR3 DNA reads TGTGCCAGCAGCTTTAGCGGGAGTACTGCAGATACGCAGTATTTT. It specifies CASSFSGSTADTQYF.

This clonotype was picked up many times. The rearrangement uses TRBV20-1 and TRBJ2-3; 14 bases fit TRBD2. Germline CDR1 is DFQATT and CDR2 is SNEGSKA (reference sequence). This CDR3 has 14 amino acids. Trimming cost V 4 bases and J 4 bases; bases outside gene matches: 1. This CDR3 is CSATGLAGADTQYF. DNA of the CDR3: TGCAGTGCTACGGGACTAGCGGGAGCAGATACGCAGTATTTT.

The chain couples TRBV19 to TRBJ2-4; 10 bases map to TRBD1. The CDR3 runs 14 residues. The junction had 8 bases not matched to a gene; V was cut back by 9 bases and J by 6 bases. Germline loops: CDR1 LNHDA, CDR2 SQIVND (reference sequence). The DNA of the CDR3 is TGTGCCAGCACGGACAGGGGGGAGGCAAACATTCAGTACTTC. This gives the protein CASTDRGEANIQYF.

This chain connects TRBV5-4 to TRBJ1-4; maybe TRBD1 (5 bases). Trimming shortened V by 5 bases and J by 7 bases, and 18 bases separated the two germline ends. The CDR3 has 15 amino acids. CDR1 SGHNT and CDR2 YYREEE come from the germline V gene (reference sequence). The CDR3 reads CASSRGGRQGEKLFF. The CDR3 nucleotides are TGTGCCAGCAGTCGCGGCGGGAGGCAGGGTGAAAAACTGTTTTTT.

This chain connects TRBV9 to TRBJ2-3, with D unclear. Germline V CDR1 and CDR2: SGDLS, YYNGEE. CDR3 size: 14 residues. The ends were cut back, 4 bases at V and 2 bases at J, with 11 bases in the middle. The CDR3 loop reads CASSRSPNTDTQYF. CDR3 DNA sequence: TGTGCCAGCAGCCGATCTCCAAACACAGATACGCAGTATTTT.